This is a list of T cell receptor beta chains from one sample in a study of regulatory T cells in long-lasting Graves disease. TCRdb called the multiplex PCR reads again in MiXCR, with one record for every CDR3 protein. The data contain about 560,000 distinct CDR3 sequences, approximately 16% of them singletons. These data were likewise used in another study, on T cells in Graves' hyperthyroidism and ophthalmopathy.

Source: peripheral blood mononuclear cells (PBMCs), taken at new diagnosis, from a patient treated with antithyroid drugs. These receptors were collected from a young man with Graves disease. Each CDR3 is given with its conserved first and last residue. Each record gives: V gene, J gene, D gene, clone size, CDR3 protein, CDR3 DNA. The D gene is left open where the match is weak. Size tells how often a clone was seen (once, few, many) or the class of an expanded clone, and some rows leave it out.

>TRBV20-1|TRBJ2-7|.|few
CSARVVARHSYEQYF
TGCAGTGCTAGAGTAGTCGCCAGACACTCCTACGAGCAGTACTTC
>TRBV2|TRBJ1-1|.|many
CASSDEKETEAFF
TGTGCCAGCAGTGATGAAAAGGAGACTGAAGCTTTCTTT
>TRBV7-2|TRBJ2-1|.|many
CASRDARSTNEQFF
TGTGCCAGCAGGGACGCGCGATCTACAAATGAGCAGTTCTTC
>TRBV10-2|TRBJ2-7|TRBD1|few
CASRSGGDSYEQYF
TGCGCCAGCAGGTCAGGGGGCGATTCCTACGAGCAGTACTTC
>TRBV20-1|TRBJ2-1|TRBD2|.
CSARDGLAGAYQFF
TGCAGTGCTAGAGATGGGCTAGCGGGAGCATATCAGTTCTTC
>TRBV20-1|TRBJ2-3|TRBD2|many
CSAWGLAEHTTDTQYF
TGCAGTGCTTGGGGACTAGCGGAGCACACCACAGATACGCAGTATTTT
>TRBV12-3/TRBV12-4|TRBJ1-4|TRBD1|many
CASSDRGLNEKLFF
TGTGCCAGCAGTGACAGGGGGCTTAATGAAAAACTGTTTTTT
>TRBV20-1|TRBJ2-3|.|.
CSALPPRPSTDTQYF
TGCAGCGCCCTTCCGCCCAGGCCTAGCACAGATACGCAGTATTTT
>TRBV10-3|TRBJ2-5|.|.
CAFSRSRETQYF
TGTGCCTTTTCCAGATCTCGGGAGACCCAGTACTTC
>TRBV3-1|TRBJ1-6|.|many
CASSQDFGQFNSPLHF
TGTGCCAGCAGCCAAGATTTCGGACAGTTTAATTCACCCCTCCACTTT
>TRBV3-1|TRBJ2-1|.|few
CASSPNPTEQFF
TGTGCCAGCAGCCCTAACCCAACGGAGCAGTTCTTC
>TRBV14|TRBJ2-5|TRBD1|few
CASSPAWTGPLTETQYF
TGTGCCAGCAGCCCTGCCTGGACAGGGCCCCTGACGGAGACCCAGTACTTC
>TRBV7-9|TRBJ2-7|TRBD2|.
CASSLRGASGRSGTHEQYF
TGTGCCAGCAGCTTAAGGGGCGCTAGCGGGAGGTCGGGAACTCACGAGCAGTACTTC
>TRBV30|TRBJ2-1|.|many
CAWSPREYNEQFF
TGTGCCTGGAGTCCCAGAGAGTACAATGAGCAGTTCTTC
>TRBV13|TRBJ1-1|.|many
CASSLWGSAEAFF
TGTGCCAGCAGCTTGTGGGGGAGCGCTGAAGCTTTCTTT
>TRBV28|TRBJ1-1|.|many
CASSLGQQYEAFF
TGTGCCAGCAGTTTAGGGCAGCAGTATGAAGCTTTCTTT
>TRBV4-1|TRBJ2-1|.|few
CASSQDTDEQFF
TGCGCCAGCAGCCAAGATACGGATGAGCAGTTCTTC
>TRBV11-3|TRBJ2-7|TRBD2|many
CASSLGPGPGGYEQYF
TGTGCCAGCAGCTTAGGGCCAGGGCCGGGGGGCTACGAGCAGTACTTC
>TRBV27|TRBJ2-7|TRBD2|many
CASSFGGSDEQYF
TGTGCCAGCAGTTTCGGGGGGAGCGACGAGCAGTACTTC
>TRBV20-1|TRBJ2-1|TRBD2|many
CSASYSGRAEGEQFF
TGCAGTGCTAGTTACAGCGGGAGGGCCGAAGGTGAGCAGTTCTTC
>TRBV28|TRBJ2-7|.|.
CASRGLAEVEEQYF
TGTGCCAGCAGGGGCCTGGCCGAAGTCGAGGAGCAGTACTTC
>TRBV20-1|TRBJ2-1|TRBD2|.
CSARPPLAGGGNEQFF
TGCAGTGCTAGACCCCCCCTAGCGGGAGGGGGGAATGAGCAGTTCTTC
>TRBV20-1|TRBJ1-2|TRBD1|.
CSGLRGEGYTF
TGCAGTGGTCTCAGGGGGGAGGGCTACACCTTC
>TRBV6-1|TRBJ1-4|.|few
CASSPSRQFNEKLFF
TGTGCCAGCAGCCCATCCCGACAGTTTAATGAAAAACTGTTTTTT
>TRBV20-1|TRBJ2-7|TRBD2|many
CSARGQDASGIYEQYF
TGCAGTGCTAGAGGTCAGGATGCTAGCGGGATCTACGAGCAGTACTTC
>TRBV12-3/TRBV12-4|TRBJ2-4|TRBD2|many
CASSLWTSGRAKNIQYF
TGTGCCAGCAGTCTCTGGACTAGCGGGAGGGCGAAAAACATTCAGTACTTC
>TRBV28|TRBJ2-7|TRBD2|many
CASSPSSPSGSLYEQYF
TGTGCCAGCAGTCCCTCCTCCCCTAGCGGGAGTCTCTACGAGCAGTACTTC
>TRBV20-1|TRBJ1-1|.|few
CSARSSGHTAEAFF
TGCAGTGCTAGATCCTCCGGGCATACAGCTGAAGCTTTCTTT
>TRBV19|TRBJ2-1|.|.
CASSIGWGTPNEQFF
TGTGCCAGTAGTATAGGATGGGGGACCCCAAATGAGCAGTTCTTC
>TRBV12-3/TRBV12-4|TRBJ1-2|.|many
CASSPPDSYYGYTF
TGTGCCAGCAGTCCACCGGACAGTTACTATGGCTACACCTTC
>TRBV6-1|TRBJ1-1|TRBD1|many
CASRSDRVAEAFF
TGTGCCAGCAGATCTGACAGGGTCGCTGAAGCTTTCTTT
>TRBV7-9|TRBJ2-1|TRBD1|few
CASERTGSNNEQFF
TGTGCCAGCGAAAGGACAGGGTCAAACAATGAGCAGTTCTTC
>TRBV19|TRBJ1-2|.|.
CASSIRGDYGYTF
TGTGCCAGTAGTATAAGGGGTGACTATGGCTACACCTTC
>TRBV11-2|TRBJ2-3|TRBD2|many
CASSSHGGGGTDTQYF
TGTGCCAGCAGCTCCCATGGGGGGGGGGGCACAGATACGCAGTATTTT
>TRBV15|TRBJ2-1|.|few
CATSLGLSVDLRREQFF
TGTGCCACCAGCTTAGGGCTTTCGGTAGACCTTAGGCGAGAGCAGTTCTTC
>TRBV20-1|TRBJ2-7|TRBD1|many
CSARGTGTYEQYF
TGCAGTGCTAGAGGGACAGGGACCTACGAGCAGTACTTC
>TRBV20-1|TRBJ1-2|TRBD1|.
CSAPGQGAGGYTF
TGCAGTGCCCCGGGACAGGGGGCAGGCGGCTACACCTTC
>TRBV9|TRBJ2-2|.|few
CASSASIHQGNTGELFF
TGTGCCAGCAGCGCCTCTATCCATCAGGGGAACACCGGGGAGCTGTTTTTT
>TRBV25-1|TRBJ2-7|.|.
CASSQHYKSYEQYF
TGTGCCAGCAGTCAGCACTATAAGTCCTACGAGCAGTACTTC
>TRBV6-9|TRBJ2-7|TRBD2|few
CASSSRTREMNYEQYF
TGTGCCAGCAGTTCAAGGACGCGGGAGATGAACTACGAGCAGTACTTC
>TRBV29-1|TRBJ2-2|TRBD1|.
CSVEDGQGSGELFF
TGCAGCGTCGAAGATGGACAGGGGTCCGGGGAGCTGTTTTTT
>TRBV6-2/TRBV6-3|TRBJ2-7|TRBD1|many
CASRGQGSSHEQYF
TGTGCCAGCAGGGGACAGGGATCTTCTCACGAGCAGTACTTC
>TRBV12-3/TRBV12-4|TRBJ1-2|TRBD1|many
CASNRDRGGYTF
TGTGCCAGCAACCGGGACAGAGGAGGCTACACCTTC
>TRBV3-1|TRBJ1-5|.|many
CASSQDYRSHQPQHF
TGTGCCAGCAGCCAAGACTACAGGAGTCATCAGCCCCAGCATTTT
>TRBV6-1|TRBJ2-7|.|few
CASGFETGEQYF
TGTGCCAGCGGGTTTGAGACAGGCGAGCAGTACTTC
>TRBV11-2|TRBJ1-3|.|.
CASSFRYRQNFSGNTIYF
TGTGCCAGCAGCTTCCGATACCGGCAGAACTTCTCTGGAAACACCATATATTTT
>TRBV3-1|TRBJ2-1|TRBD2|few
CASSPTAGGHYNEQFF
TGTGCCAGCAGCCCCACGGCGGGAGGGCACTACAATGAGCAGTTCTTC
>TRBV3-1|TRBJ1-5|TRBD1|many
CASSQGGTGNQPQHF
TGTGCCAGCAGCCAAGGGGGGACAGGGAATCAGCCCCAGCATTTT
>TRBV6-2/TRBV6-3|TRBJ1-5|.|many
CASSSLTDFTNQPQHF
TGTGCCAGCAGTTCCTTGACGGACTTTACCAATCAGCCCCAGCATTTT
>TRBV19|TRBJ1-2|.|.
CASSIKVNYGYTF
TGTGCCAGTAGTATAAAGGTGAACTATGGCTACACCTTC
>TRBV20-1|TRBJ2-3|.|many
CSARTGDPTDTQYF
TGCAGTGCTAGGACAGGAGATCCCACAGATACGCAGTATTTT
>TRBV9|TRBJ2-3|TRBD1|.
CASSVSGQGTTDTQYF
TGTGCCAGCAGCGTATCGGGACAGGGGACCACAGATACGCAGTATTTT
>TRBV27|TRBJ2-1|.|many
CASQGSAVEQFF
TGTGCCAGCCAGGGGAGCGCGGTTGAGCAGTTCTTC
>TRBV6-1|TRBJ2-4|.|many
CASSPIGGAAKNIQYF
TGTGCCAGCAGCCCTATTGGGGGCGCCGCCAAAAACATTCAGTACTTC